Below are 18 T cell receptor beta chains sequenced from a single sample in a study of identical twins. Each CDR3 protein is one row after TCRdb ran MiXCR on the 5' RACE reads. Of 1.5 million to 2 million distinct CDR3 sequences listed, about 30% are singletons. What was sequenced was cord blood. These receptor sequences come from a newborn girl in good health.

This clonotype occurred many times. The CDR3 loop is CASSVEPGDYEQYF. The CDR3 bases are TGTGCCAGCAGCGTAGAACCGGGGGACTACGAGCAGTACTTC. The chain recombines TRBV9 with TRBJ2-7, with a possible D match to TRBD2 (6 bases). Germline lookup yields CDR1 SGDLS and CDR2 YYNGEE. V was trimmed by 0 bases and J by 3 bases, leaving 10 bases between them. The CDR3 spans 14 residues.

This clonotype has just a few counts. V usage is TRBV2 and J usage is TRBJ2-5, with TRBD2 matching over 10 bases. Trimming took 2 bases from V and 7 from J; bases not matched to a gene: 7. The CDR3 has 15 amino acids. The germline gives CDR1 SNHLY, CDR2 FYNNEI. DNA of the CDR3: TGTGCCAGCAGTGAAAGCGGTAGCGGGGGGCGGACCCAGTACTTC. Translating gives CASSESGSGGRTQYF.

The sample holds a few counts of this clonotype. In DNA, the CDR3 is TGTGCCAGCAGTCCTTTCAGCGGGAGCGAGCAGTACTTC. Protein: CASSPFSGSEQYF. The rearrangement joins TRBV27 to TRBJ2-7; TRBD2 matches at 8 bases. The germline V gene encodes CDR1 MNHEY and CDR2 SMNVEV (reference sequence). The CDR3 has 13 amino acids. V shed 5 bases and J 6 bases; nucleotides not matched to a gene: 6.

The rearrangement joins TRBV7-8 to TRBJ1-2; D remains ambiguous. Trimming took 1 base from V and 0 from J, leaving 12 bases between them. CDR1 and CDR2 (germline): SGHVS, FQNEAQ. This CDR3 spans 16 amino acids. DNA of the CDR3: TGTGCCAGCAGCTTAGTAGTAGGACCAGCTAACTATGGCTACACCTTC. It specifies CASSLVVGPANYGYTF.

This clonotype was counted only a few times. The chain is built from TRBV18 and TRBJ2-1; TRBD2 might be the D (6 bases). V lost 0 bases and J 6 bases, leaving 15 bases between the germline ends. This CDR3 region has 16 residues. CDR1 is KGHSH and CDR2 is LQKENI in the germline V gene. CDR3 nucleotide sequence: TGTGCCAGCTCACCACCGGCTCACAGGAGGGGCAATGAGCAGTTCTTC. It is translated as CASSPPAHRRGNEQFF.

The table lists this clonotype with a few counts. The chain employs TRBV9 and TRBJ2-1; tentative D call: TRBD2 (5 bases). Between the trimmed V and J ends, which lost 3 bases and 4 bases, there was a span of 20 bases. The germline V gene encodes CDR1 SGDLS and CDR2 YYNGEE. The CDR3 loop spans 17 amino acids. The CDR3 region has the DNA TGTGCCAGCAGCGAACGTGATGAGGAGCGGCCTTACAATGAGCAGTTCTTC. Translating it yields CASSERDEERPYNEQFF.

The chain carries TRBV20-1 and TRBJ2-1; D is perhaps TRBD2 (5 bases). The CDR3 extends over 14 amino acids. V shed 3 bases and J shed 4 bases, with 13 bases lying between them. Germline loops: CDR1 DFQATT, CDR2 SNEGSKA (reference sequence). The CDR3 loop is CSASRRARYNEQFF. CDR3 DNA sequence: TGCAGTGCTAGCCGGCGGGCGCGTTACAATGAGCAGTTCTTC.

This clonotype was counted only a few times. The chain recombines TRBV2 with TRBJ2-3; D is possibly TRBD2 (5 bases). The V gene's germline CDR1 is SNHLY and CDR2 FYNNEI. V lost 4 bases, J lost 2 bases, and 13 bases lay in between. This CDR3 spans 15 amino acids. In DNA, the CDR3 is TGTGCCAGCAGTGCGAGGGCTATGAACACAGATACGCAGTATTTT. The encoded protein is CASSARAMNTDTQYF.

V gene TRBV4-2 combines with J gene TRBJ2-3; D is perhaps TRBD2 (6 bases). This CDR3 has 16 residues. From germline, CDR1 is LGHNA and CDR2 YNFKEQ. V was cut by 0 bases and J by 4 bases, with 14 bases left in between. CDR3 amino acids: CASSQDRREPPDTQYF. CDR3 DNA: TGTGCCAGCAGCCAAGATAGGAGGGAGCCCCCAGATACGCAGTATTTT.

This chain links TRBV27 with TRBJ2-3, with D maybe TRBD2 (6 bases). The CDR3 sequence is 17 residues long. CDR1 is MNHEY, CDR2 SMNVEV, per germline (reference sequence). V was trimmed by 5 bases and J by 4 bases, leaving 22 bases between them. In DNA form, the CDR3 reads TGTGCCAGCAGTCCCCGGCCCTCCGGGAGCAGGTCAGATACGCAGTATTTT. The encoded protein is CASSPRPSGSRSDTQYF.

Concerning this clonotype: The junction does not match germline at one end; this may be a read error. The chain links TRBV5-1 to TRBJ1-4; 8 bases line up with TRBD1. Germline V gene data show CDR1 as SGHRS and CDR2 as YFSETQ. The CDR3 is made up of 15 amino acids. This chain's CDR3 is CAISFQGAPNEKLFF. The DNA for the CDR3 is TGCGCCATCAGCTTTCAGGGGGCGCCTAATGAAAAACTGTTTTTT.

J is TRBJ2-7 and V is TRBV20-1; perhaps TRBD2 as D (5 bases). V was cut by 8 bases and J by 4 bases, with 21 bases left in between. The CDR3 is made up of 14 amino acids. The germline V gene has CDR1 DFQATT and CDR2 SNEGSKA (reference sequence). The CDR3 loop reads CSTPRRPPMYEQYF. For the CDR3, the DNA is TGCAGTACCCCGAGGAGGCCCCCAATGTACGAGCAGTACTTC.

In its sample, this clonotype was seen a few times. The chain recombines TRBV7-2 with TRBJ2-5, with D possibly being TRBD2 (6 bases). Trimming stripped 6 bases from V and 7 bases from J, with 9 bases between. From germline, CDR1 is SGHTA and CDR2 FQGNSA. The CDR3 is 11 amino acids. CDR3 sequence: CASRGGGTQYF. The CDR3 nucleotides read TGTGCCAGCAGGGGGGGAGGGACCCAGTACTTC.

The rearrangement joins TRBV10-2 to TRBJ2-5, with D possibly TRBD1 on 6 matching bases. The J call may be in error: the DNA end matches TRBJ2-7 better. Germline lookup yields CDR1 WSHSY and CDR2 SAAADI. The CDR3 extends over 15 amino acids. The CDR3 DNA reads TGCGCCAGCAGCGCCCCCAGGGACACCTTAGGCGAGCAGTACTTC. Protein: CASSAPRDTLGEQYF.

This clonotype was counted a few times. For the CDR3, the DNA is TGTGCCAGCAGAAGTAGCGGGAGAGGGGAGCAGTACTTC. This encodes CASRSSGRGEQYF. V is TRBV6-6 and J is TRBJ2-7, with 9 bases identical to TRBD2. The CDR3 extends over 13 amino acids. The V gene end was trimmed by 6 bases and the J gene end by 7 bases; junction bases not matched to a gene: 7. From germline, CDR1 is MNHNY and CDR2 SVGAGI (reference sequence).

This clonotype was picked up a small number of times. The chain links TRBV29-1 to TRBJ1-5; D is perhaps TRBD1 (5 bases). Germline-derived CDR1 and CDR2 are SQVTM and ANQGSEA. This CDR3 is 12 amino acids long. V lost 7 bases and J lost 7, with 14 bases in between. In nucleotides, the CDR3 is TGCAGCGGGGGGGAGGCTGGGCAGCCCCAGCATTTT. It codes for CSGGEAGQPQHF.

The gene calls are TRBV18 and TRBJ2-7; tentatively, D is TRBD2 (5 bases). Germline V gene sequence: CDR1 KGHSH, CDR2 LQKENI. Trimming took 4 bases from V and 0 from J, leaving 13 bases between them. The CDR3 contains 15 residues. CDR3 sequence reads: CASSLTKQSSYEQYF. The CDR3 DNA sequence: TGTGCCAGCTCACTGACTAAACAGAGCTCCTACGAGCAGTACTTC.

The genes are TRBV6-5 and TRBJ2-7; a weak D match, TRBD2 (5 bases). Trimming removed 2 bases at V and 7 bases at J, with 18 bases between. This CDR3 spans 15 amino acids. Germline V CDR1 and CDR2: MNHEY, SVGAGI. CDR3: CASSYEVATYNEQYF. In DNA, the CDR3 is TGTGCCAGCAGTTACGAAGTAGCGACCTACAATGAGCAGTACTTC.